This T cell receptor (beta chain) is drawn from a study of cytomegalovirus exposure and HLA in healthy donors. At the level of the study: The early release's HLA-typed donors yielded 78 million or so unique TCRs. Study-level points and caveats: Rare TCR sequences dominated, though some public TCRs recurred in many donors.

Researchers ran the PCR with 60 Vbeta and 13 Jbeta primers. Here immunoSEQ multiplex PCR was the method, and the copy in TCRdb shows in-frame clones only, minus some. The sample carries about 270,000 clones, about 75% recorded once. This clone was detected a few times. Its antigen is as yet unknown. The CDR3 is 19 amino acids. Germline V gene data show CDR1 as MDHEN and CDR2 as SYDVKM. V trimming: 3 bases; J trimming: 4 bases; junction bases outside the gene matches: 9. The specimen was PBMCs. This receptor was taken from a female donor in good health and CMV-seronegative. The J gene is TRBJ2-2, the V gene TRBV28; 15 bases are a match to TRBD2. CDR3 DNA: TGTGCCAGCAGTTTTACGGGACTAGCGGGAGGCCGGATCACCGGGGAGCTGTTTTTT. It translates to CASSFTGLAGGRITGELFF.